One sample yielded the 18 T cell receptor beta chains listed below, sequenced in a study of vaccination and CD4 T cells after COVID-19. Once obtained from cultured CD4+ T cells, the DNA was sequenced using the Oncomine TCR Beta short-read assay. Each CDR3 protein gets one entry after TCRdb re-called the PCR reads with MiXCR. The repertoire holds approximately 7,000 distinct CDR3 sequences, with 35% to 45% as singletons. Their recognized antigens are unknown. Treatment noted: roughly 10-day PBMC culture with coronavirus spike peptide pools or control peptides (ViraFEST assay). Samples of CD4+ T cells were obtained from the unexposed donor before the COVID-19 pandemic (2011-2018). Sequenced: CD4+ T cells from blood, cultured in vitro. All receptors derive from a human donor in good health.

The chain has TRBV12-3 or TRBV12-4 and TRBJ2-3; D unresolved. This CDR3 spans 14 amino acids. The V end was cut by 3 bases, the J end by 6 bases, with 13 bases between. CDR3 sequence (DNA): TGTGCCAGCAGTTTGGCCACTCCTCCTGATACGCAGTATTTT. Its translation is CASSLATPPDTQYF.

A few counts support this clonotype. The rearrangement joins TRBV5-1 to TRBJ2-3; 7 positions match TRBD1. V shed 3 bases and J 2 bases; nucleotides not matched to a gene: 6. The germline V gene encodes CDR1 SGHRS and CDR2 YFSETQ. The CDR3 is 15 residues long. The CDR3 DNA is TGCGCCAGCAGCTACCCGACAGGGACCACAGATACGCAGTATTTT. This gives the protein CASSYPTGTTDTQYF.

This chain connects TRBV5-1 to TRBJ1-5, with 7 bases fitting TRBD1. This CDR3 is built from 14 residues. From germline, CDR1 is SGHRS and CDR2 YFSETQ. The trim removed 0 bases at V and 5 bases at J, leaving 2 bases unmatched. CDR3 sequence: CASSLGQGDQPQHF. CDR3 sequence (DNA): TGCGCCAGCAGCTTGGGACAGGGCGATCAGCCCCAGCATTTT.

In DNA, the CDR3 is TGCAGTGCTCCACGCGAGGGACACTATGGCTACACCTTC. The encoded protein is CSAPREGHYGYTF. The J gene is TRBJ1-2, the V gene TRBV20-1; D is possibly TRBD1 (5 bases). The V gene's germline CDR1 is DFQATT and CDR2 SNEGSKA (reference sequence). Trimming left V 5 bases short and J 3 bases short, with 13 bases between. CDR3 length: 13 amino acids.

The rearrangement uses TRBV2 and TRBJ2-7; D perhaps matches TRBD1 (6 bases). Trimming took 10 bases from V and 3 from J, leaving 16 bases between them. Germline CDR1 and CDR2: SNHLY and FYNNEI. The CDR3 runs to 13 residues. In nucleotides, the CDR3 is TGTGCCACCAGGGGCGAGGGGAACTACGAGCAGTACTTC. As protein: CATRGEGNYEQYF.

CDR3 sequence reads: CASSLTGSYNEQFF. The CDR3 DNA reads as TGTGCCAGCAGCTTAACCGGGTCCTACAATGAGCAGTTCTTC. This chain joins TRBV7-9 and TRBJ2-1, with D uncertain. Trimming shortened V by 2 bases and J by 1 base, and 6 bases separated the two germline ends. The CDR3 is 14 residues long. Germline V gene lookup returns CDR1 SEHNR and CDR2 FQNEAQ (reference sequence).

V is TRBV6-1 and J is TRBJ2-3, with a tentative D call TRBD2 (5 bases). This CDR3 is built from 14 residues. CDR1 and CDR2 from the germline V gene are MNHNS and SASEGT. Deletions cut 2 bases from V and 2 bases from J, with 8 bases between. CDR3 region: CASSEQRHTDTQYF. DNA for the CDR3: TGTGCCAGCAGTGAACAGCGGCACACAGATACGCAGTATTTT.

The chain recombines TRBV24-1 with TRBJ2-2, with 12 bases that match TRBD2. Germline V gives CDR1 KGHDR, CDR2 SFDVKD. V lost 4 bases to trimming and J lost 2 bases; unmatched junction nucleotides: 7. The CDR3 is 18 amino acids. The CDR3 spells CATSDAGTSGPNTGELFF. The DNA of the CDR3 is TGTGCCACCAGTGACGCCGGGACTAGCGGGCCTAACACCGGGGAGCTGTTTTTT.

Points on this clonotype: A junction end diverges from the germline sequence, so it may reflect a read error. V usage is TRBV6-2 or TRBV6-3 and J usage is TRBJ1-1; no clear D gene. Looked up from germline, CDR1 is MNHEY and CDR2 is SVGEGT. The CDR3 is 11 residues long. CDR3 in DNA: TGTGCCAGCAGTTACCCTATCGCCCCTCAGTTT. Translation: CASSYPIAPQF.

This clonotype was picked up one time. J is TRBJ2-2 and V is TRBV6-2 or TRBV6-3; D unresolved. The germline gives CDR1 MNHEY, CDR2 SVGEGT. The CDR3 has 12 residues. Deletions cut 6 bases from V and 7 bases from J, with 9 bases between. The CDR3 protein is CASSPVGGELFF. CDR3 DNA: TGTGCCAGCAGCCCCGTAGGCGGGGAGCTGTTTTTT.

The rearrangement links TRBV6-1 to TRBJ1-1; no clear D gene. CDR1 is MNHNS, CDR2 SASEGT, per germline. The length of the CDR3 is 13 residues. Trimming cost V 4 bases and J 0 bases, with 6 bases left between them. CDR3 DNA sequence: TGTGCCAGCAGTGGTTGGGTGAACACTGAAGCTTTCTTT. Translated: CASSGWVNTEAFF.

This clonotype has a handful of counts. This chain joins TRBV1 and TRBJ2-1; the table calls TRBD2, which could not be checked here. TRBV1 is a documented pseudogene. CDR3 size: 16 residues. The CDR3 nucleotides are TGCACCAGCAGCCAACCGCACTCGCGGGGAGAAAATGAGCAGTTCTTC. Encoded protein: CTSSQPHSRGENEQFF.

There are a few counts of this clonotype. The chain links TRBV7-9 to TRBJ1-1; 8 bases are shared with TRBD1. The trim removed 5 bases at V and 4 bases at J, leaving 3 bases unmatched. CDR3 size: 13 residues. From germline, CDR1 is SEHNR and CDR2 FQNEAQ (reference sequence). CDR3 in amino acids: CASSATGGTEAFF. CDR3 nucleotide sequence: TGTGCCAGCAGCGCAACAGGGGGCACTGAAGCTTTCTTT.

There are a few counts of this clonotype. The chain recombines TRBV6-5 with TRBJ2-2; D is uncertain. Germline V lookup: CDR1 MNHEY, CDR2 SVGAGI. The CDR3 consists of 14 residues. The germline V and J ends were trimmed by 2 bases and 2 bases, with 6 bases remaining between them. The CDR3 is CASSYEINTGELFF. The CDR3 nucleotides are TGTGCCAGCAGTTACGAGATAAACACCGGGGAGCTGTTTTTT.

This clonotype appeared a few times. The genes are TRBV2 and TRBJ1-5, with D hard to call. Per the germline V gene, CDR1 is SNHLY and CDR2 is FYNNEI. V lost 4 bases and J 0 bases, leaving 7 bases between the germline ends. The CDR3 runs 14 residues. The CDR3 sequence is CASSVFISNQPQHF. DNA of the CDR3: TGTGCCAGCAGTGTTTTTATTAGCAATCAGCCCCAGCATTTT.

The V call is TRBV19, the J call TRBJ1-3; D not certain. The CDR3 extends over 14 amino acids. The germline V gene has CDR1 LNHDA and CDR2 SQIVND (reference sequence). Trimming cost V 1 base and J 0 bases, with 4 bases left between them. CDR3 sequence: CASSIGYSGNTIYF. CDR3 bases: TGTGCCAGTAGTATAGGATACTCTGGAAACACCATATATTTT.

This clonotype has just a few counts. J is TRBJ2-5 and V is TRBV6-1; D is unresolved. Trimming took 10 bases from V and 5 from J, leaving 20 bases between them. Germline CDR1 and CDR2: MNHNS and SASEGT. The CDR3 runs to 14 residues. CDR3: CATVLEWSRETQYF. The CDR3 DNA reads TGTGCCACCGTTCTTGAGTGGTCGCGGGAGACCCAGTACTTC.

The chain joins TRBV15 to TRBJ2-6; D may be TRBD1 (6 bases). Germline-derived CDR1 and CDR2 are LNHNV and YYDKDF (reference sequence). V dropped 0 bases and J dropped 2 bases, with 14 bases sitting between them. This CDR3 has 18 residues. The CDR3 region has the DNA TGTGCCACCAGCAGAGATTTCTTTGAGGGGGCTGGGGCCAACGTCCTGACTTTC. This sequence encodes CATSRDFFEGAGANVLTF.